This TCR beta chain was sequenced in a study of breast tumors, draining lymph nodes, adjacent tissues. Breast cancer patients provided tissue from their axillary draining lymph nodes. TCRdb redid the calling of the multiplex PCR reads with MiXCR, one entry per CDR3 protein. Of about 200,000 distinct CDR3 sequences in the sample, roughly 29% were seen once. This clonotype was seen at least ten times. What it binds is unknown. General observations from the study: Most tumor T cells seemingly derive from lymph node, then expand in tumor.

Germline CDR1 reads SGHTA; CDR2 reads FQGNSA. With 1 base clipped from V and 2 bases from J, the junction kept 4 bases outside the gene matches. CDR3 length: 16 residues. V gene TRBV7-2 combines with J gene TRBJ1-4, with 7 bases aligning to TRBD1. This clonotype was sampled from a female donor with breast cancer. Some clones in this sample may be carry-over from other donors' samples. The sample taken for sequencing was axillary lymph node tissue. The CDR3 loop is CASSLGDRVTNEKLFF. For the CDR3, the DNA is TGTGCCAGCAGCTTAGGAGACAGGGTGACTAATGAAAAACTGTTTTTT.